A single sample is the source of the 15 T cell receptor beta chains below, sequenced in a study of blood T cell repertoires in COVID-19. Generated by immunoSEQ multiplex PCR, the TCRdb table keeps only in-frame clones and is missing some. The table lists about 270,000 clones, around 89% of them singletons. The sequencing sample was made of PBMCs or T cells enriched from blood (not recorded which). All receptors come from a woman aged 55-70 years in a cohort exposed to, infected with or recovered from COVID-19 (not recorded which).

The J gene is TRBJ1-2, the V gene TRBV23-1, with no clear D. TRBV23-1 is an ORF; its function is uncertain. V shed 0 bases and J shed 1 base, with 15 bases lying between them. This CDR3 comprises 17 residues. In DNA, the CDR3 is TGCGCCAGCAGTCAATCAGGGAGCCCCTCCAATAACTATGGCTACACCTTC. Residues: CASSQSGSPSNNYGYTF.

The chain couples TRBV6-5 to TRBJ2-6; TRBD1 agrees at 9 bases. V trimming: 6 bases; J trimming: 2 bases; junction bases outside the gene matches: 2. Germline CDR1 reads MNHEY; CDR2 reads SVGAGI. The CDR3 is made up of 15 amino acids. The CDR3 spells CASSNRGPGANVLTF. The DNA of the CDR3 is TGTGCCAGCAGCAACAGGGGGCCTGGGGCCAACGTCCTGACTTTC.

The V gene is TRBV4-3, the J gene TRBJ1-6; maybe TRBD1 (5 bases). The length of the CDR3 is 15 residues. The V end lost 1 base, the J end lost 5 bases, and 9 bases lay between the germline ends. CDR1 is LGHNA, CDR2 YSLEER, per germline. The CDR3 region is CASSQAQGNNSPLHF. CDR3 DNA sequence: TGCGCCAGCAGCCAAGCTCAGGGAAATAATTCACCCCTCCACTTT.

This clone was counted a single time. The chain is built from TRBV7-2 and TRBJ2-4; possible D gene TRBD1, 5 bases. This CDR3 comprises 15 residues. Germline values: CDR1 SGHTA, CDR2 FQGNSA. The germline V and J ends were trimmed by 5 bases and 3 bases, with 14 bases remaining between them. The CDR3 region is CASSPPQGGKNIQYF. The CDR3 DNA sequence: TGTGCCAGCAGCCCCCCCCAGGGTGGCAAAAACATTCAGTACTTC.

The chain couples TRBV7-8 to TRBJ2-7, with TRBD2 matching 12 bases. The CDR3 runs 14 residues. From germline, CDR1 is SGHVS and CDR2 FQNEAQ. Germline trimming cut 5 bases from V and 4 bases from J; bases unmatched to any gene: 3. The CDR3 DNA follows: TGTGCCAGCAGCCCTACTAGCGGGAGGTACGAGCAGTACTTC. It codes for CASSPTSGRYEQYF.

This chain's CDR3 is CASGPDSPNYGYTF. The CDR3 bases are TGTGCTAGTGGTCCTGACAGTCCTAACTATGGCTACACCTTC. The rearrangement links TRBV12-5 to TRBJ1-2; possible D gene TRBD1, 5 bases. Trimming left V 5 bases short and J 0 bases short, with 10 bases between. Germline CDR1 reads LGHNT; CDR2 reads FRNRAP. The CDR3 is made up of 14 amino acids.

This clone was recorded once. The V and J genes are TRBV5-6 and TRBJ1-1; the match to TRBD1 covers 7 bases. Germline CDR1 and CDR2: SGHDT and YYEEEE. This CDR3 has 14 amino acids. Germline trimming cut 5 bases from V and 1 base from J; bases unmatched to any gene: 5. As DNA, the CDR3 is TGTGCCAGCAGGCCGGGACAGAAGAACACTGAAGCTTTCTTT. Its translation is CASRPGQKNTEAFF.

The chain is built from TRBV27 and TRBJ1-2, with TRBD1 identical over 7 bases. J was trimmed by 1 base and V by 5 bases; bases with no gene match: 4. The V gene's germline CDR1 is MNHEY and CDR2 SMNVEV (reference sequence). CDR3 length: 14 residues. CDR3 region: CASSSHRGNYGYTF. The CDR3, as DNA: TGTGCCAGCAGTAGCCACAGGGGTAACTATGGCTACACCTTC.

The V call is TRBV10-2, the J call TRBJ1-3, with D tentatively TRBD1 (5 bases). Trimming cost V 4 bases and J 4 bases, with 17 bases left between them. The CDR3 has 16 amino acids. The germline V gene encodes CDR1 WSHSY and CDR2 SAAADI. The chain's CDR3 is CASSAGATDSGNTIYF. CDR3 coding DNA: TGCGCCAGCAGTGCTGGGGCCACCGATTCCGGAAACACCATATATTTT.

The chain couples TRBV27 to TRBJ2-7; 11 nucleotides align to TRBD1. The CDR3 length is 15 residues. The V gene end was trimmed by 5 bases and the J gene end by 7 bases; junction bases not matched to a gene: 10. Germline values: CDR1 MNHEY, CDR2 SMNVEV (reference sequence). CDR3 DNA: TGTGCCAGCAGTCTAAACCGGGACAGGGGGGGAGAGCAGTACTTC. Translated: CASSLNRDRGGEQYF.

V gene TRBV30 combines with J gene TRBJ1-2, with a tentative D call TRBD1 (6 bases). CDR1 GTSNPN and CDR2 SVGIG come from the germline V gene (reference sequence). The CDR3 is 13 residues long. Trimming left V 5 bases short and J 4 bases short, with 14 bases between. Written as DNA, the CDR3 is TGTGCCTGGCAGGGGCAGGGCGTCTATGGCTACACCTTC. Translated: CAWQGQGVYGYTF.

J is TRBJ2-3 and V is TRBV21-1; the table calls TRBD1, which could not be checked here. TRBV21-1 has pseudogene status. CDR3 length equals 20 residues. The DNA of the CDR3 is TGTGCCAGCAGCAAAGCGCTTTTTCATCGCAGGGGGCCTTTCCCAGATACGCAGTATTTT. Translated: CASSKALFHRRGPFPDTQYF.

This chain uses TRBV4-3 with TRBJ1-4, with unresolved D. The CDR3 length is 16 residues. Germline CDR1 is LGHNA and CDR2 is YSLEER. Trimming took off 1 base at V and 4 bases at J, with 13 bases between the two ends. CDR3 residues: CASSQGHPSVNEKLFF. For the CDR3, the DNA is TGCGCCAGCAGCCAAGGGCATCCCAGTGTTAATGAAAAACTGTTTTTT.

V is TRBV28 and J is TRBJ1-2, with D possibly being TRBD1 (6 bases). Germline V gene lookup returns CDR1 MDHEN and CDR2 SYDVKM. Trimming shortened V by 6 bases and J by 8 bases, and 13 bases separated the two germline ends. The CDR3 contains 12 residues. CDR3 sequence (DNA): TGTGCCAGCAGCGCCCCAGGGGTGGGCTACACCTTC. This gives the protein CASSAPGVGYTF.

The chain uses TRBV2 and TRBJ2-1, with 12 nucleotides matching TRBD2. Germline V gives CDR1 SNHLY, CDR2 FYNNEI. This CDR3 has 16 amino acids. J gave up 4 bases and V 4 bases, and 5 bases lay outside the gene matches. The CDR3: CASSGATSGRYNEQFF. In DNA, the CDR3 is TGTGCCAGCAGTGGAGCGACTAGCGGGAGATACAATGAGCAGTTCTTC.